This T cell receptor beta chain originates from a study of T cell changes during pregnancy in multiple sclerosis. TCRdb keeps only in-frame clones here, not all; method: immunoSEQ multiplex PCR. The sample has around 100,000 clones; roughly 90% are singletons. This clone was observed at least ten times. CDR1 is SGHDT, CDR2 YYEEEE, per germline. With 1 base removed from V and 9 bases from J, the gap between germline ends came to 13 bases. CDR3 length equals 13 residues. The chain employs TRBV5-6 and TRBJ1-1; D is undetermined. Here the sequenced sample was peripheral blood, taken in the third trimester of pregnancy. This receptor was taken from a female donor with multiple sclerosis, enrolled in a pregnancy study. CDR3 amino acids: CASSLIPRDKAFF. The CDR3 region has the DNA TGTGCCAGCAGCTTGATCCCGCGGGATAAAGCTTTCTTT. Drawing the rest from reference TRBV5-6 and TRBJ1-1, the complete variable domain is DAGVTQSPTHLIKTRGQQVTLRCSPKSGHDTVSWYQQALGQGPQFIFQYYEEEERQRGNFPDRFSGHQFPNYSSELNVNALLLGDSALYLCASSLIPRDKAFFGQGTRLTVV.